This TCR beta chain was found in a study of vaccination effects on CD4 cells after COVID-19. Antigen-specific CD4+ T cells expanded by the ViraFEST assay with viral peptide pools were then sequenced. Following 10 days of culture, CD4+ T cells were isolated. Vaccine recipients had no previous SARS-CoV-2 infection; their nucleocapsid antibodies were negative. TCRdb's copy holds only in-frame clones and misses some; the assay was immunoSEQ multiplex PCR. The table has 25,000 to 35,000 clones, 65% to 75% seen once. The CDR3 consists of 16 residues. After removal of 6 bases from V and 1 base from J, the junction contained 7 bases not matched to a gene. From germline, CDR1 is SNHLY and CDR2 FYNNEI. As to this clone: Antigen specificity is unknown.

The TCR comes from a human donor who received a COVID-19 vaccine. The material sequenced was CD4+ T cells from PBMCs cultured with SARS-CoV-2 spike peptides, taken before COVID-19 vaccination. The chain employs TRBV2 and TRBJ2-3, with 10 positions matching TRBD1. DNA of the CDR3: TGTGCCAGCAGGGCCGGGACAGGGGTCGGCACAGATACGCAGTATTTT. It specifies CASRAGTGVGTDTQYF.